The T cell receptor (beta chain) under discussion was sequenced for a study of T cells in Graves' hyperthyroidism and ophthalmopathy. Overall study findings and caveats: In validation, the model predicted ophthalmopathy. These predictions came a median approximately 5.9 months before onset.

Amplification of TCR beta CDR3 regions used RNA as the template. HTBI primers drove first-round RT-PCR of the TCR CDR3. TCRdb ran MiXCR on the multiplex PCR reads and lists one entry per CDR3 protein. The repertoire consists of 350,000 to 400,000 distinct CDR3 sequences, with about 18% occurring once and the leading ten covering 35% to 45%. The junction had 7 bases not matched to a gene; V was cut back by 2 bases and J by 4 bases. The CDR3 sequence is 15 residues long. CDR1 and CDR2 from the germline V gene are MNHNS and SASEGT. On this clonotype: Its antigen is not known.

This rearrangement joins TRBV6-1 to TRBJ1-2; TRBD1 matches at 7 bases. The TCR sequence derives from a man between 18 and 35 years old with Graves' ophthalmopathy. Sequencing was performed on blood. CDR3 sequence: CASSETGTVLYGYTF. The CDR3 DNA reads TGTGCCAGCAGTGAAACTGGGACAGTCCTCTATGGCTACACCTTC.